Each of the 6 T cell receptor beta chains below was sequenced from the same sample in a study of blood T cell repertoires in COVID-19. Some clones are missing from TCRdb's copy, which holds only in-frame ones; the method was immunoSEQ multiplex PCR. The sample lists a few hundred thousand clones, 80% to 90% seen once, with approximately 8.1% in the top ten. Sample: peripheral blood. These receptors all come from a woman aged 45-59 years who had recovered from COVID-19.

The genes are TRBV9 and TRBJ2-1; 8 nucleotides align to TRBD1. The trim removed 3 bases at V and 1 base at J, leaving 9 bases unmatched. The CDR3 spans 17 residues. Germline assignment: CDR1 SGDLS and CDR2 YYNGEE. Written as DNA, the CDR3 is TGTGCCAGCAGCGGCGGGACAGGCCTATTATCCTACAATGAGCAGTTCTTC. As protein: CASSGGTGLLSYNEQFF.

The chain combines TRBV24-1 with TRBJ2-3, with D perhaps matching TRBD2 (6 bases). Germline V CDR1 and CDR2: KGHDR, SFDVKD. This CDR3 has 14 amino acids. V gave up 4 bases and J gave up 2 bases, with 9 bases separating them. CDR3 protein: CATSDGTYTDTQYF. In DNA form, the CDR3 reads TGTGCCACCAGTGACGGGACTTACACAGATACGCAGTATTTT.

CDR3 region: CASSRQYRANTGELFF. CDR3 nucleotide sequence: TGTGCCAGCAGCAGACAGTACAGGGCTAACACCGGGGAGCTGTTTTTT. The chain has TRBV7-2 and TRBJ2-2; possibly TRBD1 for D (6 bases). Germline CDR1 is SGHTA and CDR2 is FQGNSA. Trimming took 5 bases from V and 2 from J, leaving 15 bases between them. The CDR3 is made up of 16 amino acids.

This clone is medium-sized (0.01 to 0.1%) by share. V is TRBV6-5 and J is TRBJ2-3, with 10 bases matching TRBD2. The CDR3 spans 15 residues. Germline assignment: CDR1 MNHEY and CDR2 SVGAGI. V trimming: 7 bases; J trimming: 4 bases; junction bases outside the gene matches: 8. The CDR3 DNA sequence: TGTGCCAGCATCGGACTAGCGGACTCATCAGATACGCAGTATTTT. It yields the protein CASIGLADSSDTQYF.

This clone appeared once. The genes are TRBV28 and TRBJ1-2; no reliable D call. Germline CDR1 and CDR2: MDHEN and SYDVKM. Trimming took off 4 bases at V and 10 bases at J, with 13 bases between the two ends. This CDR3 has 12 residues. The chain's CDR3 is CASSSTREYYTF. The CDR3 region has the DNA TGTGCCAGCAGTTCTACTCGGGAATACTACACCTTC.

This clone was detected only a few times. The rearrangement joins TRBV7-2 to TRBJ1-2, with 8 bases fitting TRBD1. Germline lookup yields CDR1 SGHTA and CDR2 FQGNSA. The CDR3 consists of 14 residues. J gave up 2 bases and V 5 bases, and 4 bases lay outside the gene matches. Here the CDR3 reads CASSPGQGNYGYTF. DNA for the CDR3: TGTGCCAGCAGCCCAGGACAGGGAAACTATGGCTACACCTTC.